The 10 T cell receptor beta chains listed next were all sequenced from one sample in a study of metastatic and nonmetastatic thyroid tumors. Every patient underwent thyroid surgery untreated. TCRdb redid the clone calls on the PCR reads using MiXCR. The table includes some 34,000 clones, about 18% detected once. Sequences were obtained from blood. These receptors were taken from a female donor with papillary thyroid cancer or a benign thyroid nodule (not recorded which). Some clones in this sample may be carry-over from other donors' samples.

A remark on this clone: A read error is possible here, since a much larger clone lies one base away. The gene calls are TRBV5-4 and TRBJ2-1; D is unclear. The germline V gene encodes CDR1 SGHNT and CDR2 YYREEE (reference sequence). The CDR3 has 13 residues. The CDR3 DNA reads TGTGCCAGCAGGAGTCAGCGAAACAATGAGCGGTTCTTC. The encoded protein is CASRSQRNNERFF.

This clone was recorded at least ten times. The chain has TRBV19 and TRBJ1-5; 11 nucleotides match TRBD1. The CDR3 totals 17 residues. CDR1 is LNHDA, CDR2 SQIVND, per germline (reference sequence). Losses at the gene ends were 6 bases for V and 0 bases for J; bases not matched to a gene: 7. The CDR3 DNA is TGTGCCAGTAGAATGGACAGGGGGCTATATAGCAATCAGCCCCAGCATTTT. This translates into CASRMDRGLYSNQPQHF.

The chain links TRBV3-1 to TRBJ2-1, with TRBD1 as a possible D gene (5 bases). This CDR3 comprises 19 residues. Germline CDR1 and CDR2: LGHDT and YNNKEL (reference sequence). The germline V and J ends were trimmed by 0 bases and 4 bases, with 22 bases remaining between them. The DNA of the CDR3 is TGTGCCAGCAGCCAAGACCATTGGGGTCCGAGACAGAATTACAATGAGCAGTTCTTC. It yields the protein CASSQDHWGPRQNYNEQFF.

To note about this clone: Possible read error: a much larger clone is one base away. V is TRBV7-9 and J is TRBJ2-5, with 7 bases matching TRBD1. The V gene end was trimmed by 3 bases and the J gene end by 5 bases; junction bases not matched to a gene: 3. The CDR3 is 13 amino acids. The V gene's germline CDR1 is SEHNR and CDR2 FQNEAQ (reference sequence). CDR3 loop: CASSFTGVETQYF. DNA of the CDR3: TGTGCCAGCAGCTTTACAGGGGTGGAGACCCAGTACTTC.

This clone came up many times. This chain joins TRBV10-3 and TRBJ1-5; D gene uncertain. V was trimmed by 6 bases and J by 5 bases, leaving 11 bases between them. Germline V gene sequence: CDR1 ENHRY, CDR2 SYGVKD. This CDR3 comprises 13 residues. CDR3 in amino acids: CAIRALPDQPQHF. The DNA for the CDR3 is TGTGCCATCAGGGCCCTCCCGGATCAGCCCCAGCATTTT.

This clone was seen repeatedly, ten times or more. Within the sample, other DNA sequences also encode this same CDR3. The chain links TRBV4-2 to TRBJ2-4; D gene ambiguous. The V end was cut by 0 bases, the J end by 7 bases, with 10 bases between. This CDR3 is 14 amino acids long. CDR1 and CDR2 from the germline V gene are LGHNA and YNFKEQ. The CDR3 loop reads CASSQDLGSNIQYF. Written as DNA, the CDR3 is TGTGCCAGCAGCCAAGATCTGGGTTCGAACATTCAGTACTTC.

This clone was counted many times. Different DNA sequences within this sample yield the same CDR3. This chain connects TRBV5-4 to TRBJ2-3; 9 positions match TRBD1. Trimming at V came to 2 bases and at J to 4 bases, leaving 8 bases not matched to a gene. CDR1 and CDR2 (germline): SGHNT, YYREEE (reference sequence). CDR3 length: 16 residues. CDR3 sequence reads: CASSLGVRQGADTQYF. CDR3 nucleotide sequence: TGTGCCAGCAGCTTAGGAGTTCGACAGGGGGCAGATACGCAGTATTTT.

This clone was counted at least ten times. The chain carries TRBV28 and TRBJ2-1; D not certain. With 6 bases removed from V and 6 bases from J, the gap between germline ends came to 6 bases. This CDR3 region has 11 residues. Germline CDR1 reads MDHEN; CDR2 reads SYDVKM. CDR3 sequence reads: CASRELNEQFF. DNA of the CDR3: TGTGCCAGCAGAGAGCTCAATGAGCAGTTCTTC.

This clone was detected ten times or more. V is TRBV5-4 and J is TRBJ2-5, with 11 nucleotides matching TRBD2. The CDR3 is 16 amino acids. V shed 1 base and J 2 bases; nucleotides not matched to a gene: 4. Germline CDR1 SGHNT, CDR2 YYREEE (reference sequence). This CDR3 reads CASSLNSGGVQETQYF. CDR3 DNA sequence: TGTGCCAGCAGCTTGAATAGCGGGGGGGTACAAGAGACCCAGTACTTC.

This clone was observed many times. The rearrangement uses TRBV28 and TRBJ2-7; D uncertain. The CDR3 has 14 amino acids. The germline CDR1 and CDR2 sequences are MDHEN and SYDVKM. V was pared by 3 bases and J by 1 base, with 10 bases between. This CDR3 is CASSFDPRSYEQYF. The CDR3 region has the DNA TGTGCCAGCAGTTTCGATCCTAGATCCTACGAGCAGTACTTC.